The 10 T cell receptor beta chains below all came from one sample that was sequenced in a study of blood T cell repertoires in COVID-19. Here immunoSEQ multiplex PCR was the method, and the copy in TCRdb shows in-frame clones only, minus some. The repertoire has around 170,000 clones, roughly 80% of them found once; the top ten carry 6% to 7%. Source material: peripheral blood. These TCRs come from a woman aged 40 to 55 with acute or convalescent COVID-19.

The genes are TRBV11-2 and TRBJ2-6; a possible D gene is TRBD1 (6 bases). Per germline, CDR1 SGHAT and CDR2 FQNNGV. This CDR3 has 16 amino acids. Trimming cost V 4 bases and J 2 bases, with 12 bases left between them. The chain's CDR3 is CASSSRTGTGANVLTF. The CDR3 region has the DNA TGTGCCAGCAGCTCGCGTACAGGGACTGGGGCCAACGTCCTGACTTTC.

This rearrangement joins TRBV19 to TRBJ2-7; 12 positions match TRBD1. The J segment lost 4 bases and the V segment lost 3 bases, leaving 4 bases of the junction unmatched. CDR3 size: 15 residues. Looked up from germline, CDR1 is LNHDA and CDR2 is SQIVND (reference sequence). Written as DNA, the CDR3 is TGTGCCAGTAGTATTGGGACAGGGGGCTCTTACGAGCAGTACTTC. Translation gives CASSIGTGGSYEQYF.

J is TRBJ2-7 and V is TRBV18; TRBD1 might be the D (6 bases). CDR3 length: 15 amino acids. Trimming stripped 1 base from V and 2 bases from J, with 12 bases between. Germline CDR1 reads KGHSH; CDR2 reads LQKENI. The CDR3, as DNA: TGTGCCAGCTCACCACGGGGGACAACGACCTACGAGCAGTACTTC. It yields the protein CASSPRGTTTYEQYF.

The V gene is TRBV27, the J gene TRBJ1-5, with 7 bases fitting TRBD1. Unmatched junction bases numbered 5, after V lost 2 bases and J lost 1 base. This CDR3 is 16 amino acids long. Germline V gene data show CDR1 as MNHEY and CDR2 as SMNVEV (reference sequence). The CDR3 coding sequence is TGTGCCAGCAGTTTAAGGGCGACAGGGAGCAATCAGCCCCAGCATTTT. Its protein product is CASSLRATGSNQPQHF.

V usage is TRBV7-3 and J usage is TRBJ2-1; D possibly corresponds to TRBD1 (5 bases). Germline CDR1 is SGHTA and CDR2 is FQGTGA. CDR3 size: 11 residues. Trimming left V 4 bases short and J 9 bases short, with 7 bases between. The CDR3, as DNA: TGTGCCAGCAGCTCAGACAGTGAGCAGTTCTTC. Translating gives CASSSDSEQFF.

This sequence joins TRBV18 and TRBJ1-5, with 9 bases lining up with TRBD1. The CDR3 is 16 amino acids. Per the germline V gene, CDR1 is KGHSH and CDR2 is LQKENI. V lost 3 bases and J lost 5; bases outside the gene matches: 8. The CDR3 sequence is CASSPLGTGIYQPQHF. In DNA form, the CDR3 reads TGTGCCAGCTCACCGCTCGGGACAGGGATTTATCAGCCCCAGCATTTT.

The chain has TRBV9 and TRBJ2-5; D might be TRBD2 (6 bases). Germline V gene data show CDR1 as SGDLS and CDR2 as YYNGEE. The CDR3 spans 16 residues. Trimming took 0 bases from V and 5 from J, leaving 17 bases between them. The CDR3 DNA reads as TGTGCCAGCAGCGTAGGAGTGGACTGGGGGAGGGAGACCCAGTACTTC. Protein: CASSVGVDWGRETQYF.

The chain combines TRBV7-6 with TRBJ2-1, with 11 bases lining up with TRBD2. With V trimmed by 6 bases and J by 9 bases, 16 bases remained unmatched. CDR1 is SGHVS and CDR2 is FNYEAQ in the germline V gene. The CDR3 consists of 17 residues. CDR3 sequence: CASSSHGLAGTPGEQFF. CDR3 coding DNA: TGTGCCAGCAGTTCCCACGGACTAGCGGGCACCCCCGGTGAGCAGTTCTTC.

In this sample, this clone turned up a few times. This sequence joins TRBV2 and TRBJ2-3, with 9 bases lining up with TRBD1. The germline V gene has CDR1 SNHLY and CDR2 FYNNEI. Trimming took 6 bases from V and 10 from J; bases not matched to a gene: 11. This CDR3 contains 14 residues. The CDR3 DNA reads TGTGCCAGCAGCGCCTCCCGGGGACAGGGATCGCAGTATTTT. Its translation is CASSASRGQGSQYF. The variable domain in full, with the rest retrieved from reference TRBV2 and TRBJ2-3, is EPEVTQTPSHQVTQMGQEVILRCVPISNHLYFYWYRQILGQKVEFLVSFYNNEISEKSEIFDDQFSVERPDGSNFTLKIRSTKLEDSAMYFCASSASRGQGSQYFGPGTRLTVL.

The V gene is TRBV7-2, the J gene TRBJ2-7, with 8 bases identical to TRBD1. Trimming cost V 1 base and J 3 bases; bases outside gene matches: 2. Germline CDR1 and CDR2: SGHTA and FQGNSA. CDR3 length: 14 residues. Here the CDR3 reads CASSLGQGIYEQYF. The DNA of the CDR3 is TGTGCCAGCAGCTTAGGACAGGGGATCTACGAGCAGTACTTC.